A single sample gave rise to the 30 T cell receptor beta chains below, sequenced in a study of OX40 agonist ivuxolimab in advanced cancers. The table came from immunoSEQ multiplex PCR; TCRdb's copy has only in-frame clones and leaves some out. Here the sample spans 24,000 or so clones, approximately 91% being singletons. The sample in question was CD4+ or CD8+ T cells sorted from blood, obtained in a trial of the OX40 agonist ivuxolimab. The receptors come from an adult with an advanced solid tumor such as melanoma, head and neck, liver or kidney cancer.

DNA for the CDR3: TGTGCCAGCAGTCCTCGGACAGGAACTAATGAAAAACTGTTTTTT. Translation gives CASSPRTGTNEKLFF. The chain recombines TRBV27 with TRBJ1-4; 7 nucleotides align to TRBD1. The CDR3 consists of 15 residues. V gave up 5 bases and J gave up 1 base; unmatched junction bases: 4. CDR1 and CDR2 from the germline V gene are MNHEY and SMNVEV (reference sequence).

The chain links TRBV6-5 to TRBJ2-7; a possible D gene is TRBD1 (6 bases). Between the trimmed V and J ends, which lost 8 bases and 3 bases, there was a span of 14 bases. This CDR3 has 13 amino acids. Germline V gene data show CDR1 as MNHEY and CDR2 as SVGAGI. DNA of the CDR3: TGTGCCAGCGTTCAGACACAGGGCTACGAGCAGTACTTC. Amino acid sequence: CASVQTQGYEQYF.

CDR3 bases: TGTGCCTGGAGTTTCGGGGGTGGGGAGCTGTTTTTT. As protein: CAWSFGGGELFF. This chain joins TRBV30 and TRBJ2-2; tentative D call: TRBD2 (6 bases). V lost 2 bases and J 8 bases, leaving 9 bases between the germline ends. CDR3 length equals 12 residues. Germline lookup yields CDR1 GTSNPN and CDR2 SVGIG (reference sequence). The full variable domain, rest sourced from reference TRBV30 and TRBJ2-2, is SQTIHQWPATLVQPVGSPLSLECTVEGTSNPNLYWYRQAAGRGLQLLFYSVGIGQISSEVPQNLSASRPQDRQFILSSKKLLLSDSGFYLCAWSFGGGELFFGEGSRLTVL.

This chain uses TRBV9 with TRBJ1-2; no firm D call. The germline CDR1 and CDR2 sequences are SGDLS and YYNGEE. Trimming cost V 2 bases and J 6 bases, with 14 bases left between them. This CDR3 region has 14 residues. The CDR3, as DNA: TGTGCCAGCAGCGTTACGTCCGGCTTGGATGGCTACACCTTC. As protein: CASSVTSGLDGYTF.

The chain carries TRBV6-1 and TRBJ1-3, with D hard to call. Looked up from germline, CDR1 is MNHNS and CDR2 is SASEGT. The CDR3 extends over 15 amino acids. V was trimmed by 5 bases and J by 7 bases, leaving 18 bases between them. As DNA, the CDR3 is TGTGCCAGCAGTAAAGAGTACGGTGGAGGTAACACCATATATTTT. Encoded protein: CASSKEYGGGNTIYF.

The chain combines TRBV7-9 with TRBJ2-5; a weak D match, TRBD1 (6 bases). Germline V gene sequence: CDR1 SEHNR, CDR2 FQNEAQ (reference sequence). Trimming removed 5 bases at V and 5 bases at J, with 12 bases between. The CDR3 is made up of 13 amino acids. CDR3 DNA: TGTGCCAGCAGCGCCGGGACATCGGAGACCCAGTACTTC. Encoded protein: CASSAGTSETQYF.

This chain uses TRBV10-3 with TRBJ2-1, with TRBD2 identical over 14 bases. This CDR3 spans 16 amino acids. Germline values: CDR1 ENHRY, CDR2 SYGVKD. The V gene end was trimmed by 6 bases and the J gene end by 7 bases; junction bases not matched to a gene: 8. In DNA, the CDR3 is TGTGCCATCAGGGGACTAGCGGGAGCCCTAACGAATGAGCAGTTCTTC. Its protein is CAIRGLAGALTNEQFF.

The chain joins TRBV7-2 to TRBJ2-3, with a weak D call TRBD2 (6 bases). The CDR3 is 11 amino acids. Germline V gives CDR1 SGHTA, CDR2 FQGNSA. V lost 8 bases, J lost 10 bases, and 13 bases lay in between. CDR3 sequence (DNA): TGTGCCAGCCTAGGAGGGTCCTCGCAGTATTTT. Its protein is CASLGGSSQYF.

A single count supports this clone. The chain has TRBV19 and TRBJ2-2; no reliable D call. Trimming stripped 7 bases from V and 5 bases from J, with 8 bases between. The germline gives CDR1 LNHDA, CDR2 SQIVND (reference sequence). This CDR3 spans 12 amino acids. The CDR3 loop is CASNPQTGELFF. The CDR3 DNA is TGTGCCAGTAACCCCCAGACCGGGGAGCTGTTTTTT.

The rearrangement joins TRBV29-1 to TRBJ2-1, with 9 nucleotides matching TRBD2. This CDR3 is 13 amino acids long. The ends lost 6 bases at V and 6 bases at J; junction bases unmatched: 6. Germline values: CDR1 SQVTM, CDR2 ANQGSEA. CDR3 DNA sequence: TGCAGCGTCGAAAGCGGGAGGTCCAATGAGCAGTTCTTC. Encoded protein: CSVESGRSNEQFF.

The CDR3 protein is CASSWVRVGDTQYF. Written as DNA, the CDR3 is TGTGCCAGCAGCTGGGTAAGGGTGGGAGATACGCAGTATTTT. This rearrangement joins TRBV28 to TRBJ2-3; D is undetermined. Trimming removed 6 bases from V and 5 bases from J, with 15 bases in between. CDR3 size: 14 residues. CDR1 and CDR2 from the germline V gene are MDHEN and SYDVKM.

This clone appeared a single time. This chain connects TRBV13 to TRBJ2-5; no firm D call. Per germline, CDR1 PRHDT and CDR2 FYEKMQ (reference sequence). The CDR3 length is 16 residues. Trimming shortened V by 1 base and J by 4 bases, and 16 bases separated the two germline ends. Written as DNA, the CDR3 is TGTGCCAGCAGCTTAGAATTGTCGGTAGTTCCAGAGACCCAGTACTTC. This gives the protein CASSLELSVVPETQYF. The full variable domain, with the rest looked up from reference TRBV13 and TRBJ2-5, is AAGVIQSPRHLIKEKRETATLKCYPIPRHDTVYWYQQGPGQDPQFLISFYEKMQSDKGSIPDRFSAQQFSDYHSELNMSSLELGDSALYFCASSLELSVVPETQYFGPGTRLLVL.

This clone was recorded once. The V gene is TRBV2, the J gene TRBJ2-3; TRBD2 matches 11 bases. Trimming at V came to 3 bases and at J to 5 bases, leaving 22 bases not matched to a gene. Germline V gene lookup returns CDR1 SNHLY and CDR2 FYNNEI. CDR3 length: 21 residues. The CDR3 here is CASSDIGLKGSRLAGGDTQYF. The CDR3 coding sequence is TGTGCCAGCAGTGATATTGGCCTAAAGGGATCCAGGCTAGCGGGAGGAGATACGCAGTATTTT. The entire variable domain, with the rest obtained from reference TRBV2 and TRBJ2-3, is as follows: EPEVTQTPSHQVTQMGQEVILRCVPISNHLYFYWYRQILGQKVEFLVSFYNNEISEKSEIFDDQFSVERPDGSNFTLKIRSTKLEDSAMYFCASSDIGLKGSRLAGGDTQYFGPGTRLTVL.

The gene calls are TRBV6-1 and TRBJ2-3; D is unresolved. Per germline, CDR1 MNHNS and CDR2 SASEGT. V lost 1 base to trimming and J lost 4 bases, with 9 bases between them. The CDR3 spans 14 residues. In DNA, the CDR3 is TGTGCCAGCAGTGAAGTAGGTGGGGCAGATACGCAGTATTTT. This codes for CASSEVGGADTQYF.

J is TRBJ2-1 and V is TRBV6-1; 9 bases fit TRBD2. Germline V CDR1 and CDR2: MNHNS, SASEGT. V was clipped by 4 bases and J by 0 bases; unmatched bases: 7. The CDR3 contains 17 residues. In nucleotides, the CDR3 is TGTGCCAGCAGTGGTAGCGGGAGTACAGACTCCTACAATGAGCAGTTCTTC. Protein sequence: CASSGSGSTDSYNEQFF.

The rearrangement uses TRBV7-2 and TRBJ2-7; 8 bases agree with TRBD2. Losses at the gene ends were 5 bases for V and 3 bases for J; bases not matched to a gene: 3. This CDR3 comprises 13 residues. Germline V gives CDR1 SGHTA, CDR2 FQGNSA. CDR3 sequence reads: CASSATSGYEQYF. CDR3 coding DNA: TGTGCCAGCAGCGCCACTAGCGGCTACGAGCAGTACTTC.

The chain uses TRBV4-3 and TRBJ1-1; TRBD1 aligns across 10 bases. This CDR3 has 16 amino acids. Germline-derived CDR1 and CDR2 are LGHNA and YSLEER. V lost 2 bases to trimming and J lost 5 bases; unmatched junction nucleotides: 8. CDR3 region: CASSQTYWDRGTEAFF. The DNA for the CDR3 is TGCGCCAGCAGCCAAACATACTGGGACAGGGGAACTGAAGCTTTCTTT.

V gene TRBV29-1 combines with J gene TRBJ2-3; TRBD1 is a possible D gene (5 bases). The V end lost 1 base, the J end lost 1 base, and 9 bases lay between the germline ends. Germline V gene lookup returns CDR1 SQVTM and CDR2 ANQGSEA. CDR3 length: 14 amino acids. The DNA for the CDR3 is TGCAGCGTTGAAGCCGCACAGGGCACAGATACGCAGTATTTT. Its protein is CSVEAAQGTDTQYF.

The chain carries TRBV5-1 and TRBJ2-6; TRBD2 is a possible D gene (6 bases). The CDR3 runs 18 residues. CDR1 SGHRS and CDR2 YFSETQ come from the germline V gene. V gave up 2 bases and J gave up 0 bases, with 15 bases separating them. In DNA form, the CDR3 reads TGCGCCAGCAGCTTCTTCGGGAGTCCTCTCTCTGGGGCCAACGTCCTGACTTTC. It codes for CASSFFGSPLSGANVLTF.

J is TRBJ1-2 and V is TRBV30; D remains ambiguous. The germline V and J ends were trimmed by 4 bases and 4 bases, with 7 bases remaining between them. Germline V CDR1 and CDR2: GTSNPN, SVGIG (reference sequence). The CDR3 sequence is 11 residues long. This chain's CDR3 is CAWTDGYGYTF. The CDR3 bases are TGTGCCTGGACCGACGGCTATGGCTACACCTTC.

This chain connects TRBV7-9 to TRBJ1-3; weak D call: TRBD1 (5 bases). Germline V gives CDR1 SEHNR, CDR2 FQNEAQ (reference sequence). The CDR3 totals 15 residues. V shed 4 bases and J shed 0 bases, with 10 bases lying between them. The CDR3 spells CASSYGTDSGNTIYF. As DNA, the CDR3 is TGTGCCAGCAGCTATGGGACGGACTCTGGAAACACCATATATTTT.

The chain uses TRBV7-6 and TRBJ2-7, with a tentative D call TRBD2 (7 bases). The V end was cut by 3 bases, the J end by 7 bases, with 13 bases between. This CDR3 spans 13 amino acids. Germline assignment: CDR1 SGHVS and CDR2 FNYEAQ. The CDR3 is CASSFVGGREQYF. CDR3 in DNA: TGTGCCAGCAGCTTTGTGGGGGGGCGGGAGCAGTACTTC. The full variable domain, with the rest looked up from reference TRBV7-6 and TRBJ2-7, is GAGVSQSPRYKVTKRGQDVALRCDPISGHVSLYWYRQALGQGPEFLTYFNYEAQQDKSGLPNDRFSAERPEGSISTLTIQRTEQRDSAMYRCASSFVGGREQYFGPGTRLTVT.

The rearrangement uses TRBV10-1 and TRBJ2-5, with no clear D. Trimming cost V 0 bases and J 0 bases, with 5 bases left between them. The CDR3 spans 14 residues. Germline-derived CDR1 and CDR2 are WNHNN and SYGVQD (reference sequence). The CDR3 protein is CASSESRHQETQYF. CDR3 nucleotides: TGCGCCAGCAGTGAGTCGAGGCACCAAGAGACCCAGTACTTC.

The V gene is TRBV11-1, the J gene TRBJ2-1; TRBD2 is a possible D gene (5 bases). CDR1 and CDR2 from the germline V gene are SGHAT and FQDESV (reference sequence). With 6 bases removed from V and 0 bases from J, the gap between germline ends came to 15 bases. The CDR3 extends over 16 amino acids. The CDR3, as DNA: TGTGCCAGCAGACGCCTTCGGGGTAGCTCCTACAATGAGCAGTTCTTC. It translates to CASRRLRGSSYNEQFF.

The V call is TRBV28, the J call TRBJ2-6, with 8 bases identical to TRBD1. The CDR3 is made up of 18 amino acids. After removal of 3 bases from V and 3 bases from J, the junction contained 10 bases not matched to a gene. Germline V lookup: CDR1 MDHEN, CDR2 SYDVKM. The DNA of the CDR3 is TGTGCCAGCAGTTTGATAGCAGGGGGCACAGGTGGGGCCAACGTCCTGACTTTC. As protein: CASSLIAGGTGGANVLTF.

This rearrangement joins TRBV2 to TRBJ2-2; TRBD2 aligns across 14 bases. V gave up 2 bases and J gave up 7 bases; unmatched junction bases: 6. Germline V gives CDR1 SNHLY, CDR2 FYNNEI. The CDR3 totals 17 residues. The CDR3 DNA reads as TGTGCCAGCAGTGAACGACTAGCGGGGGGGCCTAACGGGGAGCTGTTTTTT. This gives the protein CASSERLAGGPNGELFF.

The CDR3: CASSQVDGDTQYF. The CDR3 coding sequence is TGTGCCAGCAGCCAAGTTGATGGAGATACGCAGTATTTT. The chain couples TRBV4-2 to TRBJ2-3; D gene unclear. The V end lost 1 base, the J end lost 5 bases, and 7 bases lay between the germline ends. From germline, CDR1 is LGHNA and CDR2 YNFKEQ. The CDR3 sequence is 13 residues long.

J is TRBJ2-1 and V is TRBV27, with a weak D call TRBD2 (7 bases). The CDR3 has 16 amino acids. Trimming removed 5 bases from V and 2 bases from J, with 16 bases in between. CDR1 and CDR2 (germline): MNHEY, SMNVEV (reference sequence). The CDR3 nucleotides are TGTGCCAGCAGTCCCCTAGGGGGGGGACCCTACAATGAGCAGTTCTTC. Translated: CASSPLGGGPYNEQFF.

The chain recombines TRBV6-1 with TRBJ1-1, with D unresolved. V was pared by 3 bases and J by 2 bases, with 10 bases between. CDR3 size: 14 residues. The germline CDR1 and CDR2 sequences are MNHNS and SASEGT. The CDR3 protein is CASSDFSPNTEAFF. In DNA form, the CDR3 reads TGTGCCAGCAGTGACTTCTCGCCTAACACTGAAGCTTTCTTT.

The V gene is TRBV20-1, the J gene TRBJ2-7; D ambiguous. V shed 1 base and J shed 13 bases, with 14 bases lying between them. Per the germline V gene, CDR1 is DFQATT and CDR2 is SNEGSKA (reference sequence). CDR3 length equals 11 residues. CDR3 nucleotide sequence: TGCAGTGCTAGAGGGCCACTGAAATCATACTTC. This codes for CSARGPLKSYF.